Included here is one T cell receptor beta chain sequence, with context. Antigen: not known. This sample stems from a study of T cell responses to AZD1222 COVID-19 vaccine. The protocol was immunoSEQ multiplex PCR, while the TCRdb copy is restricted to in-frame clones and leaves out a portion. The sample lists 90,000 to 120,000 clones; around nine tenths were seen once. Study-wide points: Across spike, vaccine-associated CD4 TCRs were found, dominant at 160-218 and 743-854. Clonal diversity was possibly underestimated, and white British individuals and females predominated among donors. An increase in Spike-specific TCR breadth and depth was observed after two AZD1222 doses. In all cases, repertoires were sampled only after the peak T cell response.

CDR1 is MGHRA, CDR2 YSYEKL, per germline. This CDR3 is 16 amino acids long. The V gene end was trimmed by 2 bases and the J gene end by 0 bases; junction bases not matched to a gene: 1. This rearrangement joins TRBV4-1 to TRBJ2-2; TRBD1 matches 9 bases. The TCR comes from an adult who received the AZD1222 COVID-19 vaccine. The material sequenced was peripheral blood, taken 28 days after the second AZD1222 dose. CDR3 sequence: CASSQRTGANTGELFF. The CDR3 region has the DNA TGCGCCAGCAGCCAAAGGACAGGGGCGAACACCGGGGAGCTGTTTTTT.